The subject of this entry is one T cell receptor (beta chain). The protocol was immunoSEQ multiplex PCR, while the TCRdb copy is restricted to in-frame clones and leaves out a portion. The repertoire consists of over 100,000 clones, with around nine tenths occurring once and the leading ten covering approximately 15%. The sample originates from a study of T cell responses to AZD1222 COVID-19 vaccine. In germline, CDR1 is SGDLS, CDR2 YYNGEE. V was clipped by 2 bases and J by 7 bases, with 12 bases between them. The CDR3 extends over 13 amino acids. This clonotype originated in an adult in good health. Sample: peripheral blood, taken on day 0 of AZD1222 vaccination. V usage is TRBV9 and J usage is TRBJ2-5, with D possibly being TRBD2 (6 bases). DNA for the CDR3: TGTGCCAGCAGCGTGGGGGACTCCCGGACCCAGTACTTC. Its protein product is CASSVGDSRTQYF.